The entry below gives a single T cell receptor (beta chain) sequence along with its context. The target antigen is unknown. Between the trimmed V and J ends, which lost 3 bases and 3 bases, there was a span of 15 bases. Germline assignment: CDR1 SGHRS and CDR2 YFSETQ. The CDR3 spans 15 residues. This sample was included in a study of OX40 agonist ivuxolimab in advanced cancers. Study overall: Dose-escalation patients' cancers were hepatocellular carcinoma, melanoma, renal cell or head and neck cancer.

The table came from immunoSEQ multiplex PCR; TCRdb's copy has only in-frame clones and leaves some out. The table includes almost 90,000 clones, 87% detected once. Regarding the study as a whole: At 0.1-3.0 mg/kg, partial responders had clonal expansion among the lowest observed. Expanded clones were, on average, more numerous among CD8+ T cells than CD4+. Among some nonresponders, normalized T-cell clonal expansion was also low.

This receptor was obtained from an adult with an advanced solid tumor such as melanoma, head and neck, liver or kidney cancer. The chain joins TRBV5-1 to TRBJ1-1, with D unclear. Here the sequenced sample was CD4+ or CD8+ T cells sorted from blood, taken in a trial of the OX40 agonist ivuxolimab. The CDR3 DNA is TGCGCCAGCAGCTATTCTCTCCGGGCCGACACTGAAGCTTTCTTT. Encoded protein: CASSYSLRADTEAFF.